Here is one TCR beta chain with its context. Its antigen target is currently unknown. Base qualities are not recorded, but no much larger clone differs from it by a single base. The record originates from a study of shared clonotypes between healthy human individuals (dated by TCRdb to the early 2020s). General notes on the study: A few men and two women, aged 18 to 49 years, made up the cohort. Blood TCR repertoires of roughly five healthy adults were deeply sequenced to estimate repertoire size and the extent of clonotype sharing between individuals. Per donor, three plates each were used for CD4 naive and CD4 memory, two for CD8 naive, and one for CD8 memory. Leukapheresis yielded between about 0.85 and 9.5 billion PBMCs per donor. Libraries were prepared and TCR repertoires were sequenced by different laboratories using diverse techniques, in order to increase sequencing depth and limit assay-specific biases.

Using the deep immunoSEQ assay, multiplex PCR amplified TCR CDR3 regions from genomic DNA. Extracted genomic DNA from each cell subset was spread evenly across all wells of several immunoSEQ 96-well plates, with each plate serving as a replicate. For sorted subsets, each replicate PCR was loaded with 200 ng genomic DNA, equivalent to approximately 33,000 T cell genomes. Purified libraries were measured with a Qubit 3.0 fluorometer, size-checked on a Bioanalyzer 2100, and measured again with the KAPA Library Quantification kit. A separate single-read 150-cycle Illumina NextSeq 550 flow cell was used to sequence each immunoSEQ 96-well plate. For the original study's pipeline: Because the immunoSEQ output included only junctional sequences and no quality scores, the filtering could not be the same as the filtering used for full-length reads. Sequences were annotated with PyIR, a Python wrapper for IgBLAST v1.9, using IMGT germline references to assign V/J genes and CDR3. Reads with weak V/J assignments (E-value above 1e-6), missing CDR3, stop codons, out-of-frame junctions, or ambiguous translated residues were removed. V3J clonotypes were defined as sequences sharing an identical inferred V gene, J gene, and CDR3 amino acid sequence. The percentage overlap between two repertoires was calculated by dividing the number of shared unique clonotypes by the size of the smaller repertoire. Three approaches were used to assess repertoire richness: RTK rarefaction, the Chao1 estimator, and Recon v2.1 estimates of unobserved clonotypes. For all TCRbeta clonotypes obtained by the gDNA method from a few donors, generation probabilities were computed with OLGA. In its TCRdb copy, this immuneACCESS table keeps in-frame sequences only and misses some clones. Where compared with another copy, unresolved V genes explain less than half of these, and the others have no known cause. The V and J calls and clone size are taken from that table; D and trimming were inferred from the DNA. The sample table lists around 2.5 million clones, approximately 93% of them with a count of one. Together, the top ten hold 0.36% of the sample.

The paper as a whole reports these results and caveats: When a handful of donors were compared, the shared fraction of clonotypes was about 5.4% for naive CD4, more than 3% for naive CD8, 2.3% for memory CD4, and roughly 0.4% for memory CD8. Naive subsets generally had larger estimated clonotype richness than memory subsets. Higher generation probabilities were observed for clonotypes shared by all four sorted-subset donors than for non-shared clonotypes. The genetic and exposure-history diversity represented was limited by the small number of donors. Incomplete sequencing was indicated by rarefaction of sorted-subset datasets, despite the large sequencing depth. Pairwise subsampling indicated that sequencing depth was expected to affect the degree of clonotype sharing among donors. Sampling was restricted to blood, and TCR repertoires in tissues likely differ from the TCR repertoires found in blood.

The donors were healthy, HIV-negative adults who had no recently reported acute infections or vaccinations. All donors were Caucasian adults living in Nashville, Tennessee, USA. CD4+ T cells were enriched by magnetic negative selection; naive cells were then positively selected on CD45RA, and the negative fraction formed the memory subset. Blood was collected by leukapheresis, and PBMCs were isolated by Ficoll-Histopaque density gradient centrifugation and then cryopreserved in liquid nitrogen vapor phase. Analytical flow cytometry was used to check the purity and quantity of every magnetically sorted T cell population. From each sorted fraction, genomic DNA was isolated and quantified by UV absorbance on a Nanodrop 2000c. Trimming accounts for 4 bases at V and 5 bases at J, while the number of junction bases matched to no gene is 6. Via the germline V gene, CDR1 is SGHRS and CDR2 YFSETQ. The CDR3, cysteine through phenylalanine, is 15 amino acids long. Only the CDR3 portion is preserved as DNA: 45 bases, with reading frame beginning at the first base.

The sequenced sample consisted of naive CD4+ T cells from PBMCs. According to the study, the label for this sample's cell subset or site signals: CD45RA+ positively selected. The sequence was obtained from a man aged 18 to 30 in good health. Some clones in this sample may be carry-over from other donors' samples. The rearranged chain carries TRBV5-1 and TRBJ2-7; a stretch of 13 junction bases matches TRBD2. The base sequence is TGCGCCAGCAGCCCCACTAGCGGGAGGGCCGACGAGCAGTACTTC. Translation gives CASSPTSGRADEQYF.